These 27 T cell receptor beta chains came from one sample sequenced in a study of cytomegalovirus exposure and HLA in healthy donors. PCR involved 60 Vbeta and 13 Jbeta primers. Only in-frame clones appear in the TCRdb table, and some are missing; sequencing was by immunoSEQ multiplex PCR. Of fewer than 200,000 clones in the sample, roughly 80% are singletons; the top ten hold about 0.82%. The sequenced material came from PBMCs. These receptors were obtained from a young woman in good health and CMV-seronegative.

The genes are TRBV15 and TRBJ1-3; D gene unclear. The CDR3 length is 14 residues. The germline V and J ends were trimmed by 0 bases and 3 bases, with 6 bases remaining between them. Per germline, CDR1 LNHNV and CDR2 YYDKDF (reference sequence). CDR3 nucleotides: TGTGCCACCAGCAGAGACCGAGATGGAAACACCATATATTTT. Translation gives CATSRDRDGNTIYF.

V gene TRBV7-9 combines with J gene TRBJ1-4, with D perhaps matching TRBD1 (5 bases). CDR3 length: 17 residues. Germline loops: CDR1 SEHNR, CDR2 FQNEAQ (reference sequence). Trimming took off 1 base at V and 0 bases at J, with 12 bases between the two ends. CDR3: CASSLGVGTSTNEKLFF. The CDR3 bases are TGTGCCAGCAGCTTAGGCGTAGGGACTTCAACTAATGAAAAACTGTTTTTT.

The V and J genes are TRBV6-5 and TRBJ1-2, with no clear D. With 0 bases removed from V and 0 bases from J, the gap between germline ends came to 8 bases. The CDR3 runs 15 residues. The V gene's germline CDR1 is MNHEY and CDR2 SVGAGI. The CDR3 here is CASSYSGHANYGYTF. As DNA, the CDR3 is TGTGCCAGCAGTTACTCTGGGCACGCTAACTATGGCTACACCTTC.

The chain links TRBV7-3 to TRBJ1-2, with a weak D call TRBD1 (5 bases). This CDR3 has 21 residues. The germline V gene encodes CDR1 SGHTA and CDR2 FQGTGA. Trimming shortened V by 1 base and J by 4 bases, and 31 bases separated the two germline ends. CDR3 region: CASSLRPAYSRVLILGYGYTF. DNA of the CDR3: TGTGCCAGCAGCTTAAGGCCCGCCTATTCCAGGGTCCTGATTTTGGGCTATGGCTACACCTTC.

This sequence joins TRBV7-2 and TRBJ2-1, with a weak D call TRBD2 (5 bases). The CDR3 has 13 amino acids. Germline CDR1 is SGHTA and CDR2 is FQGNSA. The V end lost 10 bases, the J end lost 10 bases, and 20 bases lay between the germline ends. CDR3 residues: CATTGYRVWEQFF. The CDR3 DNA is TGTGCCACCACGGGGTACCGGGTATGGGAGCAGTTCTTC.

On this clone itself: The junction does not match germline at one end; this may be a read error. The chain carries TRBV27 and TRBJ2-7; D unclear. The CDR3 sequence is 12 residues long. CDR1 and CDR2 from the germline V gene are MNHEY and SMNVEV (reference sequence). CDR3 in DNA: TGCGCCGTCCGAGCACGGGCCTACGAGCAGTACTTC. This translates into CAVRARAYEQYF.

This clone has just one count. The chain is built from TRBV6-6 and TRBJ2-1; D remains ambiguous. The CDR3 is 13 amino acids. Germline CDR1 and CDR2: MNHNY and SVGAGI (reference sequence). V lost 5 bases and J lost 15, with 20 bases in between. CDR3 residues: CASSPQLTSTRFF. In nucleotides, the CDR3 is TGTGCCAGCAGTCCACAGCTAACCTCTACTCGGTTCTTC.

The chain couples TRBV4-1 to TRBJ2-3; TRBD2 agrees at 7 bases. J was trimmed by 2 bases and V by 4 bases; bases with no gene match: 21. This CDR3 comprises 20 residues. Germline V gene sequence: CDR1 MGHRA, CDR2 YSYEKL. CDR3 sequence: CASSPRVVAGVHRSTDTQYF. In DNA, the CDR3 is TGCGCCAGCAGCCCCCGTGTGGTGGCGGGGGTTCACAGATCCACAGATACGCAGTATTTT.

V gene TRBV6-6 combines with J gene TRBJ1-2, with D tentatively TRBD1 (5 bases). Trimming pared 0 bases from V and 4 bases from J, leaving 9 bases between. The CDR3 is 14 residues long. Per the germline V gene, CDR1 is MNHNY and CDR2 is SVGAGI (reference sequence). The DNA for the CDR3 is TGTGCCAGCAGTTACTCGACCAGGGCCTATGGCTACACCTTC. This codes for CASSYSTRAYGYTF.

The chain employs TRBV29-1 and TRBJ2-1; 8 bases agree with TRBD2. V dropped 0 bases and J dropped 4; count of bases not matched to a gene: 8. Germline lookup yields CDR1 SQVTM and CDR2 ANQGSEA. The CDR3 is 16 amino acids. The CDR3 DNA sequence: TGCAGCGTTGAAGAACCCTTTACTAGCGGTTACAATGAGCAGTTCTTC. Protein sequence: CSVEEPFTSGYNEQFF.

This clone occurred once. This rearrangement joins TRBV7-2 to TRBJ2-3, with D unclear. The CDR3 extends over 15 amino acids. V shed 2 bases and J shed 5 bases, with 14 bases lying between them. CDR1 and CDR2 from the germline V gene are SGHTA and FQGNSA. CDR3 in amino acids: CASSLSVTPGDTQYF. The CDR3 DNA reads as TGTGCCAGCAGCTTATCCGTAACTCCAGGAGATACGCAGTATTTT. Full variable domain (outside the CDR3, taken from reference TRBV7-2 and TRBJ2-3): GAGVSQSPSNKVTEKGKDVELRCDPISGHTALYWYRQSLGQGLEFLIYFQGNSAPDKSGLPSDRFSAERTGGSVSTLTIQRTQQEDSAVYLCASSLSVTPGDTQYFGPGTRLTVL.

The rearrangement uses TRBV7-2 and TRBJ1-1; 8 positions match TRBD1. The CDR3 runs to 16 residues. The germline V gene has CDR1 SGHTA and CDR2 FQGNSA. J was trimmed by 3 bases and V by 0 bases; bases with no gene match: 6. CDR3 DNA: TGTGCCAGCAGCTTAGCGGGGCCAGGGGGCGACACTGAAGCTTTCTTT. Its translation is CASSLAGPGGDTEAFF.

The rearrangement uses TRBV5-6 and TRBJ1-1; possible D gene TRBD1, 5 bases. V was pared by 0 bases and J by 4 bases, with 10 bases between. This CDR3 comprises 14 residues. The germline gives CDR1 SGHDT, CDR2 YYEEEE. CDR3 amino acids: CASSLAGGVTEAFF. CDR3 nucleotides: TGTGCCAGCAGCTTGGCCGGGGGGGTCACTGAAGCTTTCTTT.

This clone has a handful of counts. V usage is TRBV5-1 and J usage is TRBJ1-1; D is unclear. This CDR3 spans 16 amino acids. Germline-derived CDR1 and CDR2 are SGHRS and YFSETQ. V dropped 0 bases and J dropped 3 bases, with 15 bases sitting between them. This CDR3 is CASSLAILRRDTEAFF. The CDR3 coding sequence is TGCGCCAGCAGCTTGGCCATACTTCGGCGGGACACTGAAGCTTTCTTT.

This chain connects TRBV5-1 to TRBJ1-1, with D unresolved. V lost 0 bases and J lost 1, with 7 bases in between. This CDR3 is built from 14 residues. The V gene's germline CDR1 is SGHRS and CDR2 YFSETQ. The CDR3 protein is CASSLVQKNTEAFF. The CDR3 coding sequence is TGCGCCAGCAGCTTGGTACAGAAGAACACTGAAGCTTTCTTT.

This chain uses TRBV2 with TRBJ1-1; TRBD1 matches at 7 bases. The CDR3 has 14 residues. From germline, CDR1 is SNHLY and CDR2 FYNNEI. J lost 1 base, V lost 6 bases, and 5 bases had no gene match. CDR3 in DNA: TGTGCCAGCAGCGATAGACAGGGGAACACTGAAGCTTTCTTT. Amino acids: CASSDRQGNTEAFF.

The rearrangement joins TRBV6-1 to TRBJ1-1, with TRBD1 matching 11 bases. Unmatched junction bases numbered 8, after V lost 7 bases and J lost 4 bases. The CDR3 has 15 residues. Germline V gene lookup returns CDR1 MNHNS and CDR2 SASEGT. CDR3 coding DNA: TGTGCCAGCATCGACCGGGACAGGGGGTTCACTGAAGCTTTCTTT. It codes for CASIDRDRGFTEAFF.

This clone was recorded once. The chain couples TRBV11-3 to TRBJ1-2, with no clear D. This CDR3 spans 11 amino acids. V was pared by 3 bases and J by 8 bases, with 7 bases between. Germline CDR1 is SGHNT and CDR2 is YENEEA. The CDR3 sequence: CASSLGHGYTF. The CDR3 region has the DNA TGTGCCAGCAGCTTGGGCCACGGCTACACCTTC.

The chain joins TRBV18 to TRBJ2-2; D remains unclear. V was cut by 6 bases and J by 6 bases, with 11 bases left in between. Per the germline V gene, CDR1 is KGHSH and CDR2 is LQKENI. This CDR3 contains 13 residues. The CDR3 coding sequence is TGTGCCAGCTCCCTTTTACCGGCCGGGGAGCTGTTTTTT. This encodes CASSLLPAGELFF. Together with reference TRBV18 and TRBJ2-2, the CDR3 gives the full variable domain: NAGVMQNPRHLVRRRGQEARLRCSPMKGHSHVYWYRQLPEEGLKFMVYLQKENIIDESGMPKERFSAEFPKEGPSILRIQQVVRGDSAAYFCASSLLPAGELFFGEGSRLTVL.

This chain links TRBV7-3 with TRBJ2-3; 8 bases map to TRBD1. The CDR3 sequence is 21 residues long. V lost 0 bases, J lost 2 bases, and 19 bases stayed unmatched. Germline CDR1 and CDR2: SGHTA and FQGTGA. Written as DNA, the CDR3 is TGTGCCAGCAGCTTAACCCCCTTAATGACCTTACAGGGGGGAGACACAGATACGCAGTATTTT. Protein sequence: CASSLTPLMTLQGGDTDTQYF.

The chain combines TRBV7-2 with TRBJ2-7; 10 bases agree with TRBD2. Trimming cost V 5 bases and J 0 bases; bases outside gene matches: 10. Per the germline V gene, CDR1 is SGHTA and CDR2 is FQGNSA. The CDR3 is 17 amino acids. The CDR3 is CASSLSGLAASSYEQYF. CDR3 DNA: TGTGCCAGCAGCCTGAGTGGACTAGCGGCTAGCTCCTACGAGCAGTACTTC.

This clone was detected a few times. This chain connects TRBV7-9 to TRBJ2-1, with D possibly TRBD2 on 5 matching bases. Germline V gene data show CDR1 as SEHNR and CDR2 as FQNEAQ (reference sequence). The CDR3 spans 11 residues. Trimming left V 5 bases short and J 10 bases short, with 9 bases between. The CDR3 bases are TGTGCCAGCAGCCGCACGGGAGAGCAGTTCTTC. Its translation is CASSRTGEQFF.

This clone was recorded only once. The gene calls are TRBV7-8 and TRBJ1-1; 9 bases fit TRBD1. Germline V gene data show CDR1 as SGHVS and CDR2 as FQNEAQ. Trimming cost V 2 bases and J 8 bases; bases outside gene matches: 6. The CDR3 covers 14 residues. The CDR3, as DNA: TGTGCCAGCAGCTTATGGGACGACAGGGGGGAAGCTTTCTTT. It is translated as CASSLWDDRGEAFF.

A remark on this clone: The junction differs from germline at one of its ends, possibly a read error. J is TRBJ2-5 and V is TRBV7-7; 10 nucleotides agree with TRBD2. Germline CDR1 is SSHAT and CDR2 is FNYEAQ (reference sequence). The CDR3 sequence is 14 residues long. CDR3 sequence (DNA): TGTGCTAGCAGCCCGCTAGCGGGAGCCCAGACCCAGTACTTC. Translating gives CASSPLAGAQTQYF. Full variable domain (outside the CDR3, taken from reference TRBV7-7 and TRBJ2-5): GAGVSQSPRYKVTKRGQDVTLRCDPISSHATLYWYQQALGQGPEFLTYFNYEAQPDKSGLPSDRFSAERPEGSISTLTIQRTEQRDSAMYRCASSPLAGAQTQYFGPGTRLLVL.

The chain carries TRBV2 and TRBJ2-7; possibly TRBD1 for D (5 bases). The CDR3 spans 16 residues. Trimming shortened V by 2 bases and J by 2 bases, and 16 bases separated the two germline ends. Germline values: CDR1 SNHLY, CDR2 FYNNEI. The CDR3 DNA follows: TGTGCCAGCAGTGAAAGGCCCAGGGCTAACCCCTACGAGCAGTACTTC. This codes for CASSERPRANPYEQYF.

In this sample, this clone turned up a few times. V is TRBV19 and J is TRBJ1-1, with D possibly TRBD1 on 6 matching bases. Per germline, CDR1 LNHDA and CDR2 SQIVND (reference sequence). V lost 5 bases and J lost 3, with 13 bases in between. CDR3 length: 14 amino acids. The chain's CDR3 is CASSLGQTYTEAFF. The CDR3 DNA reads TGTGCCAGTAGTCTCGGACAGACGTACACTGAAGCTTTCTTT.

The chain uses TRBV5-1 and TRBJ2-1; 10 bases are shared with TRBD2. Germline V gene sequence: CDR1 SGHRS, CDR2 YFSETQ. The CDR3 runs to 15 residues. Trimming at V came to 0 bases and at J to 7 bases, leaving 4 bases not matched to a gene. CDR3 nucleotides: TGCGCCAGCAGCTTGGTGAGAGCGGGAGGGAATGAGCAGTTCTTC. It translates to CASSLVRAGGNEQFF.